These T cell receptor beta chains were read from a single sample in a study of Ad26.COV2.S vaccination and SARS-CoV-2 variants. Method: immunoSEQ multiplex PCR; TCRdb's copy keeps in-frame clones and lacks some. The profile shows approximately 340,000 clones, 92% of them singletons. This specimen was peripheral blood, taken after recovery from COVID-19. The receptors were sampled from a human donor who had recovered from COVID-19. The CDR3 runs from the conserved cysteine through the conserved F or W. D genes are given only for firm matches. Size values are once, few and many counts, or a class for expanded clones, and some rows have none.

clone_size	v_call	j_call	d_call	cdr3_nt	cdr3_aa
NA	TRBV5-1	TRBJ2-7	TRBD1	TGCGCCAGCAGCTCCGGGACAGGGGGCGACGAGCAGTACTTC	CASSSGTGGDEQYF
NA	TRBV6-5	TRBJ1-2	NA	TGTGCCAGCAGTTACTCGATGGGGGGGAATTATGGCTACACCTTC	CASSYSMGGNYGYTF
NA	TRBV7-2	TRBJ2-2	NA	TGTGCCAGCAGCTTAGGGTGGAACACCGGGGAGCTGTTTTTT	CASSLGWNTGELFF
once	TRBV7-9	TRBJ1-1	NA	TGTGCCAGCAGCTTAAAAGCGGGAGGGGCTGAAGCTTTCTTT	CASSLKAGGAEAFF
NA	TRBV7-2	TRBJ1-3	TRBD1	TGTGCCAGCGGACAGGGTGGCCCCTCTGGAAACACCATATATTTT	CASGQGGPSGNTIYF
NA	TRBV6-5	TRBJ1-2	NA	TGTGCCAGCAACCCAACAGGGAATAACTATGGCTACACCTTC	CASNPTGNNYGYTF
NA	TRBV7-2	TRBJ1-2	NA	TGTGCCAGCAGTACCCGGGGCGATGGCTACACCTTC	CASSTRGDGYTF
NA	TRBV27	TRBJ1-5	NA	TGTGCCAGCAGCCCCCACTGGGGCAATCAGCCCCAGCATTTT	CASSPHWGNQPQHF
NA	TRBV7-2	TRBJ1-6	TRBD1	TGTGCCAGCAGCTTCAATCAGGGGGCTGATTCACCCCTCCACTTT	CASSFNQGADSPLHF
NA	TRBV5-1	TRBJ1-1	NA	TGCGCCAGCAGCTTGGCAGTACAGGCTGAAGCTTTCTTT	CASSLAVQAEAFF
NA	TRBV28	TRBJ1-2	NA	TGTGCCAGCAGTTTCCTCCTGGGGAGCCAGGGCTACACCTTC	CASSFLLGSQGYTF
NA	TRBV3-1/TRBV3-2	TRBJ1-4	TRBD1	TGTGCCAGCAGCGAACTCCTCTTAGACAGGGGGAATGAAAAACTGTTTTTT	CASSELLLDRGNEKLFF
NA	TRBV11-2	TRBJ1-2	NA	TGTGCCAGCAGCGCCTCGGGGGGTCGCGACTATGGCTACACCTTC	CASSASGGRDYGYTF
NA	TRBV19	TRBJ2-2	NA	TGTGCCAGTAGTACAGGACAGAGCACCGGGGAGCTGTTTTTT	CASSTGQSTGELFF
NA	TRBV9	TRBJ2-1	TRBD2	TGTGCCAGCAGCCCAGCGGGACTAGCGGGGGGGAGAGGGAATGAGCAGTTCTTC	CASSPAGLAGGRGNEQFF
NA	TRBV10-2	TRBJ2-3	TRBD2	TGCGCCAGCAGTGGACTAGCGGGGGGGACCACAGATACGCAGTATTTT	CASSGLAGGTTDTQYF
NA	TRBV4-1	TRBJ2-4	NA	TGCGCCAGCAGCCAAGATTCTCGGGGTTTGGGACTAGCCAAAAACATTCAGTACTTC	CASSQDSRGLGLAKNIQYF
NA	TRBV9	TRBJ2-3	NA	TGTGCCAGCAGTCGAGACAACTCCCGCACAGATACGCAGTATTTT	CASSRDNSRTDTQYF
NA	TRBV7-8	TRBJ2-7	NA	TGTGCCAGCAGCTTAGCCACCACCTACGAGCAGTACTTC	CASSLATTYEQYF
NA	TRBV5-8	TRBJ2-7	NA	TGTGCCAGCAGCCGCCTGTGGGCGTACTACGAGCAGTACTTC	CASSRLWAYYEQYF
once	TRBV19	TRBJ2-3	NA	TGTGCCAGTAGTAGGGGGAATCCGAGCACAGATACGCAGTATTTT	CASSRGNPSTDTQYF
NA	TRBV11-2	TRBJ1-1	TRBD1	TGTGCCAGCAGCGCATGGGGGGCTAGGGACAGGGAAGCTTTCTTT	CASSAWGARDREAFF
once	TRBV4-1	TRBJ2-1	NA	TGCGCCAGCAGCCAAGGACCGACGGGGGACAATGAGCAGTTCTTC	CASSQGPTGDNEQFF
NA	TRBV7-2	TRBJ1-6	NA	TGTGCCAGCAGCTTTAGGCCATATAATTCACCCCTCCACTTT	CASSFRPYNSPLHF
NA	TRBV7-6	TRBJ2-2	TRBD2	TGTGCCAGCAGCTTCAAGCGGGGGGTTTTCTCCGGGGAGCTGTTTTTT	CASSFKRGVFSGELFF
NA	TRBV9	TRBJ1-6	NA	TGTGCCAGCAGAAGACAGCCTACTGGCGATTCACCCCTCCACTTT	CASRRQPTGDSPLHF
NA	TRBV4-2	TRBJ1-6	NA	TGTGCCAGCAGCCCCCAGAGGGGTAGAGGCAGAACCGGTTCACCCCTCCACTTT	CASSPQRGRGRTGSPLHF
NA	TRBV11-2	TRBJ2-1	NA	TGTGCCAGCAGCATCGGAAAGCCTGAATACAATGAGCAGTTCTTC	CASSIGKPEYNEQFF
NA	TRBV5-5	TRBJ1-3	NA	TGTGCCAGCAGCCAGGACAGAGCGGGAAACACCATATATTTT	CASSQDRAGNTIYF
NA	TRBV6-1	TRBJ2-7	NA	TGTGCCAGCAGTGAGGGAGTGGGACCGCGACCCTACGAGCAGTACTTC	CASSEGVGPRPYEQYF
NA	TRBV5-4	TRBJ2-2	NA	TGTGCCAGCACCAAGGAGGGGTCCACCGGGGAGCTGTTTTTT	CASTKEGSTGELFF
NA	TRBV7-9	TRBJ1-1	NA	TGTGCCAGCAGCTTAGCGGGGTACACTGAAGCTTTCTTT	CASSLAGYTEAFF
NA	TRBV7-3	TRBJ1-1	NA	TGTGCCAGCAGCCCCCTAGGACCCACTGAAGCTTTCTTT	CASSPLGPTEAFF